The 5 T cell receptor beta chains below all came from one sample that was sequenced in a study of blood T cell repertoires in COVID-19. The assay was immunoSEQ multiplex PCR, and TCRdb's table has in-frame clones only and misses some. This table holds more than 95,000 clones, 87% found once. The sequenced sample was peripheral blood. Receptors originate from a man between 50 and 59 years old in a cohort sampled during active COVID-19.

The rearrangement joins TRBV29-1 to TRBJ2-1; TRBD2 matches at 11 bases. Trimming at V came to 7 bases and at J to 4 bases, leaving 3 bases not matched to a gene. This CDR3 region has 13 residues. Germline CDR1 and CDR2: SQVTM and ANQGSEA. The CDR3 nucleotides are TGCAGCGCAACTAGCGGGGGTTACAATGAGCAGTTCTTC. Amino acid sequence: CSATSGGYNEQFF.

The CDR3 region is CASSLAVAQGVSTDTQYF. The CDR3 DNA sequence: TGTGCCAGCAGCTTAGCTGTTGCACAAGGAGTGAGCACAGATACGCAGTATTTT. V gene TRBV7-8 combines with J gene TRBJ2-3, with D uncertain. The CDR3 runs 18 residues. Per germline, CDR1 SGHVS and CDR2 FQNEAQ. Trimming left V 0 bases short and J 0 bases short, with 16 bases between.

The gene calls are TRBV19 and TRBJ2-3; 9 bases fit TRBD2. Germline V lookup: CDR1 LNHDA, CDR2 SQIVND (reference sequence). This CDR3 spans 17 amino acids. V was clipped by 3 bases and J by 5 bases; unmatched bases: 12. The CDR3 region is CASSILRAGGLKDTQYF. The CDR3 DNA is TGTGCCAGTAGTATTCTACGGGCGGGGGGGCTTAAAGATACGCAGTATTTT.

The V and J genes are TRBV4-3 and TRBJ2-3; D unresolved. This CDR3 has 16 residues. The germline V gene encodes CDR1 LGHNA and CDR2 YSLEER. The V end was cut by 3 bases, the J end by 0 bases, with 13 bases between. CDR3: CASSQSRGASTDTQYF. CDR3 sequence (DNA): TGCGCCAGCAGCCAGTCCCGAGGCGCCAGCACAGATACGCAGTATTTT.

This clone occurred a few times. The chain uses TRBV5-8 and TRBJ1-6, with D unclear. V was cut by 3 bases and J by 9 bases, with 16 bases left in between. The CDR3 covers 15 residues. Per the germline V gene, CDR1 is SGHTS and CDR2 is YDEGEE. The CDR3 region has the DNA TGTGCCAGCAGCTCCGGAGAGTCGAATAGTTCACCCCTCCACTTT. As protein: CASSSGESNSSPLHF.